This TCR beta chain is drawn from a study of identical twins (dated by TCRdb to about 2016). In terms of the full investigation: The study deep-sequenced TCR alpha and beta repertoires from monozygotic twins, unrelated adults of various ages and cord blood to test whether fetal clonotypes persist. To rule out contamination, the twin experiments were replicated at different times with different library preparation protocols.

The library was generated by 5' RACE. The sequencing machine was an Illumina HiSeq 2000. Template switching added a universal primer binding site, and the final cDNA carried a unique molecular identifier that allowed TCR cDNA molecules to be counted accurately. First-strand cDNA for TCR alpha and beta chains was synthesized from specific primers in the conserved constant-segment region. To control for contamination, every cDNA library carried two barcodes: a SMART-Mk sample barcode plus Illumina barcodes. TruSeq adapter sequences, together with Illumina sample barcodes, were added in two successive PCR steps. Sequencing of the TCR alpha and beta cDNA libraries was done on the Illumina HiSeq platform using custom primers. Per the original workflow: Unique molecular identifiers were extracted from raw reads with MiGEC, and CDR3 positions were determined with MiXCR. Recombination models were inferred per individual with the repgenHMM and IGoR tools using an EM algorithm. Shared clonotype analysis was performed with the tcR package in R, normalizing sharing by the product of cloneset sizes. To study raw recombination without the effects of thymic and clonal selection, out-of-frame nonproductive sequences were analyzed. TCRdb reran the public reads through fastp at Q25 and MiXCR, keeping productive beta chains. Every CDR3 protein is listed once, alongside the most common genes and DNA of its rows. None of the V and J calls come from the authors' own analysis; TCRdb made them. Across this sample there are approximately 530,000 distinct CDR3 sequences, with approximately 20% seen only once. Of the sample, around 0.5% is held by the ten largest clones.

All donors were healthy Caucasians. The twin cohort comprised three pairs of female monozygotic twins, all aged about 18 to 30 years. Positive isolation kits from Invitrogen were used to isolate the CD4+ and CD8+ T cell populations. The research as a whole found: Zero-insertion analyses could be partly confounded by invariant T cells such as MAIT and iNKT, though diverse VJ usage argued against such confounding for most clonotypes. Compared with coincidental sharing between unrelated individuals, an excess of low generation-probability sequences was observed among out-of-frame TCR alpha sequences shared between twins. Conclusions relied on cross-sectional statistical analysis, since the same donors could not be followed over many years. Out-of-frame TCR alpha sharing in monozygotic twins was systematically underestimated by recombination models, whereas sharing between unrelated individuals was in agreement with the recombination models. In beta out-of-frame sequences, excess twin sharing was weaker, because having fewer shared sequences lowered the signal-to-noise ratio. Fewer insertions were carried by abundant cord blood beta clonotypes, a similar but weaker trend appeared in young adult naive repertoires, and no such trend appeared in memory repertoires.

Concerning this clonotype itself: Its antigen is unknown. No quality values exist for individual bases; no much larger clone is one base distant.

Including the terminal cysteine and phenylalanine, the CDR3 comprises 15 residues. The DNA shown is the 45-base CDR3, in frame from base 1. V is cut by 6 bases and J by 4 bases, and the space between the germline ends is 15 bases. The same sample was also used in a study of yellow fever vaccine responses in identical twins. That second report states: The T cell response to vaccination in identical twins was reported by the authors to appear partly convergent and partly personalized. In identical twins, the study followed T cell clones that responded to the vaccine with precision.

This receptor was obtained from a woman aged 18-29 years in good health. What was sequenced was CD4+ T cells sorted from blood. The chain joins TRBV12-3 or TRBV12-4 to TRBJ2-2, with the D segment possibly TRBD1 or TRBD2, each aligning over 5 bases. The CDR3: CASSLGADITGELFF. The DNA is as follows: TGTGCCAGCAGCCTAGGAGCGGACATCACCGGGGAGCTGTTTTTT.